Following are 18 T cell receptor beta chains from one sample sequenced in a study of shared clonotypes between healthy human individuals. Sequencing was performed with immunoSEQ multiplex PCR; in TCRdb, only in-frame clones are kept and a portion is missing. The table lists just over 2,000,000 clones, over 85% of them singletons, with roughly 1.1% in the top ten. Naive CD8 cells were CD45RO-negative, positively selected for CCR7, excluding terminally differentiated effector memory CD45RA+ cells. The sample taken for sequencing was naive CD8+ T cells sorted from blood. These receptors were taken from a man between 18 and 35 years old in good health.

V usage is TRBV19 and J usage is TRBJ1-6; TRBD1 is a possible D gene (5 bases). Germline values: CDR1 LNHDA, CDR2 SQIVND (reference sequence). This CDR3 is 14 amino acids long. Deletions cut 7 bases from V and 3 bases from J, with 10 bases between. CDR3: CASKMTDYNSPLHF. The CDR3 coding sequence is TGTGCCAGTAAGATGACAGACTATAATTCACCCCTCCACTTT. Filled out from reference TRBV19 and TRBJ1-6, the complete variable domain reads DGGITQSPKYLFRKEGQNVTLSCEQNLNHDAMYWYRQDPGQGLRLIYYSQIVNDFQKGDIAEGYSVSREKKESFPLTVTSAQKNPTAFYLCASKMTDYNSPLHFGNGTRLTVT.

The V gene is TRBV4-1, the J gene TRBJ2-1; possibly TRBD1 for D (5 bases). Germline CDR1 reads MGHRA; CDR2 reads YSYEKL. V was cut by 0 bases and J by 7 bases, with 16 bases left in between. The CDR3 runs to 16 residues. The CDR3 sequence is CASSQDGQGIGNEQFF. DNA of the CDR3: TGCGCCAGCAGCCAAGATGGGCAGGGAATAGGGAATGAGCAGTTCTTC.

The chain uses TRBV7-3 and TRBJ1-1; D possibly corresponds to TRBD1 (5 bases). The CDR3 consists of 13 residues. V lost 5 bases and J 5 bases, leaving 12 bases between the germline ends. The V gene's germline CDR1 is SGHTA and CDR2 FQGTGA. The DNA for the CDR3 is TGTGCCAGCAGCGATGGTGGGGCAACTGAAGCTTTCTTT. Translating gives CASSDGGATEAFF.

The gene calls are TRBV5-8 and TRBJ2-5; 9 nucleotides match TRBD1. The CDR3 spans 14 residues. The ends lost 4 bases at V and 5 bases at J; junction bases unmatched: 6. The V gene's germline CDR1 is SGHTS and CDR2 YDEGEE. The chain's CDR3 is CASSPGDRVETQYF. Written as DNA, the CDR3 is TGTGCCAGCAGCCCGGGGGACAGGGTGGAGACCCAGTACTTC. The whole variable domain, remainder taken from reference TRBV5-8 and TRBJ2-5, is EAGVTQSPTHLIKTRGQQATLRCSPISGHTSVYWYQQALGLGLQFLLWYDEGEERNRGNFPPRFSGRQFPNYSSELNVNALELEDSALYLCASSPGDRVETQYFGPGTRLLVL.

The chain is built from TRBV7-9 and TRBJ2-7; D perhaps matches TRBD2 (6 bases). Per germline, CDR1 SEHNR and CDR2 FQNEAQ (reference sequence). This CDR3 is 16 amino acids long. V was shortened by 4 bases and J by 3 bases, with 19 bases between the two germline ends. The chain's CDR3 is CASSSTRVSGVYEQYF. CDR3 nucleotide sequence: TGTGCCAGCAGCTCCACTCGGGTATCGGGGGTCTACGAGCAGTACTTC. Full variable domain (remainder filled in from reference TRBV7-9 and TRBJ2-7): DTGVSQNPRHKITKRGQNVTFRCDPISEHNRLYWYRQTLGQGPEFLTYFQNEAQLEKSRLLSDRFSAERPKGSFSTLEIQRTEQGDSAMYLCASSSTRVSGVYEQYFGPGTRLTVT.

V usage is TRBV30 and J usage is TRBJ1-1, with D tentatively TRBD1 (5 bases). With 2 bases removed from V and 0 bases from J, the gap between germline ends came to 19 bases. Per the germline V gene, CDR1 is GTSNPN and CDR2 is SVGIG (reference sequence). This CDR3 has 17 residues. CDR3 region: CAWSLLPTEPLNTEAFF. CDR3 bases: TGTGCCTGGAGTCTACTCCCGACAGAGCCCTTGAACACTGAAGCTTTCTTT.

The V call is TRBV11-3, the J call TRBJ2-1; D could derive from TRBD1 or TRBD2 (6 bases each). CDR1 is SGHNT, CDR2 YENEEA, per germline. This CDR3 spans 12 amino acids. Trimming shortened V by 5 bases and J by 9 bases, and 11 bases separated the two germline ends. In DNA, the CDR3 is TGTGCCAGCAGCCTCGGGGGCGGTGAGCAGTTCTTC. It yields the protein CASSLGGGEQFF.

J is TRBJ2-7 and V is TRBV27; D might be TRBD1 (6 bases). The ends were cut back, 4 bases at V and 8 bases at J, with 18 bases in the middle. The CDR3 consists of 14 residues. Germline assignment: CDR1 MNHEY and CDR2 SMNVEV (reference sequence). The CDR3 DNA is TGTGCCAGCAGTTCAGGGGACCCAACTAGGAAGCAGTACTTC. It encodes CASSSGDPTRKQYF.

This chain uses TRBV11-2 with TRBJ1-1; the D is unclear. V was shortened by 6 bases and J by 3 bases, with 11 bases between the two germline ends. CDR3 size: 13 residues. Germline-derived CDR1 and CDR2 are SGHAT and FQNNGV. CDR3 nucleotides: TGTGCCAGCAGAGTACCCGGGGACACTGAAGCTTTCTTT. Amino acid sequence: CASRVPGDTEAFF.

The count of this clone is one. This CDR3 is also generated by other DNA sequences in the sample. The rearrangement uses TRBV30 and TRBJ1-1; D is uncertain. Trimming took 1 base from V and 7 from J, leaving 10 bases between them. CDR1 and CDR2 from the germline V gene are GTSNPN and SVGIG (reference sequence). The CDR3 totals 12 residues. CDR3 amino acids: CAWSGGTVEAFF. CDR3 bases: TGTGCCTGGAGTGGGGGTACAGTTGAAGCTTTCTTT.

The V gene is TRBV27, the J gene TRBJ1-1; D gene unclear. V was pared by 6 bases and J by 4 bases, with 21 bases between. Germline V CDR1 and CDR2: MNHEY, SMNVEV (reference sequence). The CDR3 is made up of 16 amino acids. DNA for the CDR3: TGTGCCAGCAGCCAGGACCGCGTCCCCTTGAGCACTGAAGCTTTCTTT. Translating it yields CASSQDRVPLSTEAFF.

The chain links TRBV6-1 to TRBJ1-1; D unclear. CDR1 and CDR2 from the germline V gene are MNHNS and SASEGT. The CDR3 length is 14 residues. With 3 bases removed from V and 7 bases from J, the gap between germline ends came to 15 bases. The CDR3 DNA reads as TGTGCCAGCAGTGATTGGTCCAAGGACCTTGAAGCTTTCTTT. Translation gives CASSDWSKDLEAFF.

Here the CDR3 reads CASSEAVSYEQYF. The CDR3 DNA follows: TGCGCCAGCAGTGAGGCGGTCTCCTACGAGCAGTACTTC. This chain uses TRBV5-1 with TRBJ2-7; the D is unclear. Germline V gives CDR1 SGHRS, CDR2 YFSETQ. Trimming took off 5 bases at V and 0 bases at J, with 9 bases between the two ends. This CDR3 has 13 amino acids.

This clone was found once. The V gene is TRBV19, the J gene TRBJ2-7, with 8 bases fitting TRBD1. Germline V gene data show CDR1 as LNHDA and CDR2 as SQIVND (reference sequence). J gave up 6 bases and V 3 bases, and 4 bases lay outside the gene matches. The CDR3 is 13 amino acids. The CDR3, as DNA: TGTGCCAGTAGTATGGACAGGGAATCCGAGCAGTACTTC. Protein product: CASSMDRESEQYF.

The gene calls are TRBV7-2 and TRBJ1-1; no clear D gene. CDR1 is SGHTA and CDR2 is FQGNSA in the germline V gene. The CDR3 extends over 11 amino acids. V lost 9 bases to trimming and J lost 3 bases, with 8 bases between them. The CDR3, as DNA: TGTGCCAGTGAAGAGTACACTGAAGCTTTCTTT. This gives the protein CASEEYTEAFF.

CDR3 DNA sequence: TGTGCCAGCAGCTTCGGGGGTTCTAAGGAGCAGTTCTTC. Encoded protein: CASSFGGSKEQFF. The V call is TRBV7-6, the J call TRBJ2-1; maybe TRBD2 (6 bases). Germline V gene lookup returns CDR1 SGHVS and CDR2 FNYEAQ. The V gene lost 3 bases and the J gene lost 10 bases, with 13 bases spanning the gap. The CDR3 consists of 13 residues.

The chain recombines TRBV20-1 with TRBJ1-1; D ambiguous. CDR3 size: 11 residues. V lost 5 bases and J 1 base, leaving 5 bases between the germline ends. CDR1 and CDR2 from the germline V gene are DFQATT and SNEGSKA (reference sequence). This chain's CDR3 is CSALTNTEAFF. CDR3 bases: TGCAGTGCTCTTACGAACACTGAAGCTTTCTTT.

The chain joins TRBV4-1 to TRBJ2-5, with D tentatively TRBD1 (5 bases). Germline CDR1 and CDR2: MGHRA and YSYEKL. The V and J ends lost 1 base and 2 bases respectively, with 17 bases between them. The CDR3 runs to 17 residues. CDR3 in amino acids: CASSQAEGALGQETQYF. The CDR3 nucleotides are TGCGCCAGCAGCCAAGCCGAAGGGGCCCTGGGGCAAGAGACCCAGTACTTC.